This TCR beta chain came from a study of shared clonotypes between healthy human individuals. The CDR3 is 15 amino acids. The V and J ends lost 4 bases and 2 bases respectively, with 12 bases between them. Germline assignment: CDR1 SGHDT and CDR2 YYEEEE. Assay used: immunoSEQ multiplex PCR; TCRdb lists only in-frame clones, some missing. Among approximately 2.5 million clones, about 92% were seen once, and the ten largest hold about 0.13%. In regard to this clone: Its specificity is not known.

The study's findings and limits: Non-shared clonotypes had lower generation probabilities than clonotypes shared by all four sorted-subset donors. The study's rarefaction showed incomplete sorted-subset sequencing despite large depth.

Input material: naive CD4+ T cells sorted from blood. Indicated subset: CD45RA+ positively selected. The chain has TRBV5-6 and TRBJ2-2, with D unclear. The TCR originated in a man between 18 and 29 years old in good health. CDR3 loop: CASSPLAQNTGELFF. As DNA, the CDR3 is TGTGCCAGCAGCCCGCTGGCACAAAACACCGGGGAGCTGTTTTTT.